This T cell receptor (beta chain) emerged from a study of tumor-infiltrating lymphocytes in localized non-small cell lung cancer. Study-wide results and limits: Compared with uninvolved lung, tumors showed higher T cell infiltration by TCRbeta sequencing.

With respect to this clone: The antigen is unknown.

Profiling relied on immunoSEQ multiplex PCR, and the TCRdb table lists in-frame clones only, not all of them. The top ten hold 7.5% to 9.5% of the sample, which has under 15,000 clones, approximately 90% seen once. This CDR3 spans 16 amino acids. Germline lookup yields CDR1 MNHEY and CDR2 SMNVEV (reference sequence). Between the trimmed V and J ends, which lost 6 bases and 3 bases, there was a span of 21 bases. J is TRBJ2-7 and V is TRBV27; either TRBD1 or TRBD2 may supply D (6 bases each). The sequenced material came from lung tumor tissue. This receptor was obtained from a human donor with non-small cell lung cancer. The CDR3 nucleotides read TGTGCCAGCAGCCCTGCAGGGGCGGGGATCAACTACGAGCAGTACTTC. This translates into CASSPAGAGINYEQYF.